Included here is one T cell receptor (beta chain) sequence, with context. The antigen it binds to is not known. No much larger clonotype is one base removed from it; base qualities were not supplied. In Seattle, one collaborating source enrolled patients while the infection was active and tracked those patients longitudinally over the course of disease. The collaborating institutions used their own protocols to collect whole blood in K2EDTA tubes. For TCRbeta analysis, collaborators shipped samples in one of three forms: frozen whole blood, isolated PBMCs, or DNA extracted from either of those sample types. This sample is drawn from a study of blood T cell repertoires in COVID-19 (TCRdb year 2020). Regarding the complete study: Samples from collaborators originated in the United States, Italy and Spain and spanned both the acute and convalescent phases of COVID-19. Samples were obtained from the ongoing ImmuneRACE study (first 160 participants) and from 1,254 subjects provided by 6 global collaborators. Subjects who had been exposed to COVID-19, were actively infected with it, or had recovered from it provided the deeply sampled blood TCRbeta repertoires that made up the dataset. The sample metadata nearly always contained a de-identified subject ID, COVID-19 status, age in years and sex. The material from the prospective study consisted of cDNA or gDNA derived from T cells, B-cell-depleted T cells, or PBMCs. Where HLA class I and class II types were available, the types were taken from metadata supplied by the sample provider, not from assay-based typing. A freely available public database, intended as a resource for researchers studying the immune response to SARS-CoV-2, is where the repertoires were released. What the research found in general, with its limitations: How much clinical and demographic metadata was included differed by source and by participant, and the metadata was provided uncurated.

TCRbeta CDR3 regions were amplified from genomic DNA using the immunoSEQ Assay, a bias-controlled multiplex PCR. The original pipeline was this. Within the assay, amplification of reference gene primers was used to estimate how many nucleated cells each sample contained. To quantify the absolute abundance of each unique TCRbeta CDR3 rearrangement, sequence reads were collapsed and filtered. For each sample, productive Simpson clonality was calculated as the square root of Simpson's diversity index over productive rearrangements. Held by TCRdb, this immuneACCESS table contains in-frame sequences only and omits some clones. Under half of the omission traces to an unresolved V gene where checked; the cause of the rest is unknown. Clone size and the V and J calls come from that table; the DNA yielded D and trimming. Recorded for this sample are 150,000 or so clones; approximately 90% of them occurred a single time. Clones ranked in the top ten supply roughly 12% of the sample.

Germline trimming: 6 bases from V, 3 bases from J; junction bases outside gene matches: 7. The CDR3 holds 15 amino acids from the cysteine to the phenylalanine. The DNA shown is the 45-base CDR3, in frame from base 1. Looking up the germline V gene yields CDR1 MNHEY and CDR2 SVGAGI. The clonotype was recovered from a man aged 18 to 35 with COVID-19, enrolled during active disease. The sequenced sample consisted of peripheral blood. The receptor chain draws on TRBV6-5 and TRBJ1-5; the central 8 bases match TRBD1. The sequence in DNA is TGTGCCAGCAGACAGACAGGGGCCCTCAATCAGCCCCAGCATTTT. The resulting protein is CASRQTGALNQPQHF.